The 20 T cell receptor beta chains in this list originate from one sample, sequenced in a study of blood T cell repertoires in COVID-19. This table comes from immunoSEQ multiplex PCR, and its TCRdb copy is limited to in-frame clones, with some not included. The sample lists around 100,000 clones, more than 70% occurring once. What was sequenced was peripheral blood. These receptors all come from a human donor in a cohort sampled during active COVID-19.

The rearrangement uses TRBV25-1 and TRBJ1-3; 10 positions match TRBD1. This CDR3 contains 17 residues. V lost 3 bases and J lost 4; bases outside the gene matches: 9. In germline, CDR1 is MGHDK, CDR2 SYGVNS. The CDR3 protein is CASSEDRDRGRGNTIYF. CDR3 DNA sequence: TGTGCCAGCAGTGAGGATCGGGACAGGGGAAGAGGAAACACCATATATTTT. The full variable domain, its missing parts supplied by reference TRBV25-1 and TRBJ1-3, is EADIYQTPRYLVIGTGKKITLECSQTMGHDKMYWYQQDPGMELHLIHYSYGVNSTEKGDLSSESTVSRIRTEHFPLTLESARPSHTSQYLCASSEDRDRGRGNTIYFGEGSWLTVV.

This chain connects TRBV23-1 to TRBJ1-4, with D perhaps TRBD1 (5 bases). TRBV23-1 is treated as an ORF (open reading frame) with a function not yet certain. With 2 bases removed from V and 8 bases from J, the gap between germline ends came to 18 bases. The CDR3 consists of 16 residues. CDR3 DNA: TGCGCCAGCAGTCAACCCCCGAGCAGGGAGGGCGAAAAACTGTTTTTT. The encoded protein is CASSQPPSREGEKLFF.

V usage is TRBV6-5 and J usage is TRBJ2-2; D may be TRBD1 (5 bases). Germline V gene data show CDR1 as MNHEY and CDR2 as SVGAGI. Trimming removed 5 bases at V and 4 bases at J, with 11 bases between. The CDR3 spans 14 residues. Here the CDR3 reads CASSQGWSTGELFF. The CDR3, as DNA: TGTGCCAGCAGTCAGGGATGGAGCACCGGGGAGCTGTTTTTT.

The chain joins TRBV6-2 or TRBV6-3 to TRBJ1-2, with TRBD1 matching 8 bases. The CDR3 has 20 amino acids. Germline loops: CDR1 MNHEY, CDR2 SVGEGT. V lost 1 base and J lost 4; bases outside the gene matches: 20. The CDR3 sequence: CASSYFDFQKWRQGLYGYTF. DNA of the CDR3: TGTGCCAGCAGTTACTTCGATTTCCAAAAGTGGAGACAGGGGCTCTATGGCTACACCTTC.

The chain recombines TRBV18 with TRBJ2-7; the match to TRBD1 covers 9 bases. Germline CDR1 is KGHSH and CDR2 is LQKENI. The CDR3 contains 15 residues. Losses at the gene ends were 5 bases for V and 1 base for J; bases not matched to a gene: 6. CDR3 DNA: TGTGCCAGCTCAGAGGACAGGGGAGGGTCCTACGAGCAGTACTTC. This translates into CASSEDRGGSYEQYF.

The chain couples TRBV29-1 to TRBJ2-2; D possibly corresponds to TRBD1 (6 bases). The CDR3 runs to 15 residues. Germline CDR1 and CDR2: SQVTM and ANQGSEA. Trimming removed 7 bases from V and 7 bases from J, with 22 bases in between. CDR3 protein: CSASTGFGFGGELFF. The CDR3 bases are TGCAGCGCCAGCACAGGGTTTGGTTTCGGCGGGGAGCTGTTTTTT.

CDR3 nucleotides: TGCGCCAGCAGCAGGGGGTCTAGCGGACCTTACAATGAGCAGTTCTTC. The encoded protein is CASSRGSSGPYNEQFF. The rearrangement joins TRBV5-1 to TRBJ2-1; a possible D gene is TRBD2 (7 bases). This CDR3 has 16 amino acids. Looked up from germline, CDR1 is SGHRS and CDR2 is YFSETQ. The V gene lost 4 bases and the J gene lost 4 bases, with 18 bases spanning the gap. The full variable domain, rest sourced from reference TRBV5-1 and TRBJ2-1, is KAGVTQTPRYLIKTRGQQVTLSCSPISGHRSVSWYQQTPGQGLQFLFEYFSETQRNKGNFPGRFSGRQFSNSRSEMNVSTLELGDSALYLCASSRGSSGPYNEQFFGPGTRLTVL.

The chain carries TRBV5-1 and TRBJ2-1; possibly TRBD2 for D (7 bases). CDR1 SGHRS and CDR2 YFSETQ come from the germline V gene. Trimming took 6 bases from V and 5 from J, leaving 15 bases between them. The CDR3 is made up of 14 amino acids. CDR3: CASTRGGGDNEQFF. In DNA form, the CDR3 reads TGCGCCAGCACCCGAGGGGGGGGTGACAATGAGCAGTTCTTC.

The chain combines TRBV6-5 with TRBJ2-2, with no clear D. Between the trimmed V and J ends, which lost 0 bases and 4 bases, there was a span of 6 bases. The CDR3 contains 14 residues. Germline V CDR1 and CDR2: MNHEY, SVGAGI. CDR3 region: CASSYSSFTGELFF. In DNA, the CDR3 is TGTGCCAGCAGTTACTCGAGTTTCACCGGGGAGCTGTTTTTT.

The V call is TRBV7-2, the J call TRBJ1-2; TRBD1 aligns across 7 bases. This CDR3 region has 14 residues. Germline CDR1 reads SGHTA; CDR2 reads FQGNSA. V lost 4 bases and J lost 7; bases outside the gene matches: 9. CDR3 in amino acids: CASSSGQLEGGYTF. The CDR3 coding sequence is TGTGCCAGCAGCTCGGGACAGCTTGAGGGTGGCTACACCTTC.

V usage is TRBV6-5 and J usage is TRBJ1-5, with TRBD1 identical over 7 bases. The germline CDR1 and CDR2 sequences are MNHEY and SVGAGI. The CDR3 is made up of 14 amino acids. V lost 5 bases, J lost 2 bases, and 3 bases stayed unmatched. The CDR3 here is CASSPTGGNQPQHF. Written as DNA, the CDR3 is TGTGCCAGCAGTCCTACAGGGGGCAATCAGCCCCAGCATTTT.

The chain has TRBV5-5 and TRBJ1-3, with 10 bases lining up with TRBD1. CDR1 and CDR2 from the germline V gene are SGHKS and YYEKEE (reference sequence). V lost 0 bases, J lost 4 bases, and 1 base stayed unmatched. The length of the CDR3 is 15 residues. CDR3 nucleotide sequence: TGTGCCAGCAGCTTGGTGGGACAGGGGGGAAACACCATATATTTT. It is translated as CASSLVGQGGNTIYF.

This chain links TRBV9 with TRBJ1-4; TRBD1 matches at 7 bases. Germline V lookup: CDR1 SGDLS, CDR2 YYNGEE. Trimming removed 2 bases from V and 0 bases from J; junction bases left unmatched: 4. The CDR3 totals 16 residues. The CDR3 loop is CASSVGQKTTNEKLFF. The DNA for the CDR3 is TGTGCCAGCAGCGTGGGACAGAAAACAACTAATGAAAAACTGTTTTTT. Using reference TRBV9 and TRBJ1-4 for the parts outside the CDR3, the full variable domain is DSGVTQTPKHLITATGQRVTLRCSPRSGDLSVYWYQQSLDQGLQFLIQYYNGEERAKGNILERFSAQQFPDLHSELNLSSLELGDSALYFCASSVGQKTTNEKLFFGSGTQLSVL.

This clone has a single count. The V call is TRBV18, the J call TRBJ2-7; 10 bases line up with TRBD2. CDR1 and CDR2 (germline): KGHSH, LQKENI. J lost 1 base, V lost 5 bases, and 8 bases had no gene match. The CDR3 spans 16 residues. The CDR3 sequence: CASSFSGGPSSYEQYF. The CDR3 DNA reads as TGTGCCAGCTCATTTAGCGGGGGGCCTTCATCCTACGAGCAGTACTTC.

J is TRBJ1-5 and V is TRBV5-4, with a tentative D call TRBD1 (6 bases). The CDR3 has 15 residues. V was clipped by 0 bases and J by 2 bases, with 9 bases between them. In germline, CDR1 is SGHNT, CDR2 YYREEE (reference sequence). The CDR3 sequence: CASSLVAGGNQPQHF. The CDR3 coding sequence is TGTGCCAGCAGCTTGGTGGCAGGGGGCAATCAGCCCCAGCATTTT.

A remark on this clone: One end of the junction does not line up with germline, which may come from a read error. The chain combines TRBV3-1 (or the pseudogene TRBV3-2) with TRBJ1-1; D is undetermined. Germline CDR1 is LGHDT and CDR2 is YNNKEL (reference sequence). This CDR3 has 13 amino acids. The CDR3 loop reads CASCHGRNTEAFF. CDR3 DNA: TGTGCCAGCTGCCATGGGAGGAACACTGAAGCTTTCTTT.

The chain recombines TRBV12-3 or TRBV12-4 with TRBJ1-1; TRBD1 agrees at 7 bases. This CDR3 contains 13 residues. V shed 1 base and J 7 bases; nucleotides not matched to a gene: 3. The CDR3 loop is CASSLDRGGEAFF. Written as DNA, the CDR3 is TGTGCCAGCAGTTTAGACAGGGGTGGTGAAGCTTTCTTT.

The rearrangement uses TRBV15 and TRBJ1-2, with D uncertain. CDR3 size: 16 residues. Germline V gene sequence: CDR1 LNHNV, CDR2 YYDKDF (reference sequence). V was trimmed by 0 bases and J by 6 bases, leaving 17 bases between them. This CDR3 reads CATSRDSPYRGDGYTF. The CDR3 region has the DNA TGTGCCACCAGCAGAGATTCCCCCTACCGCGGGGATGGCTACACCTTC.

The chain joins TRBV5-8 to TRBJ2-3; 11 bases agree with TRBD2. The CDR3 totals 16 residues. Per the germline V gene, CDR1 is SGHTS and CDR2 is YDEGEE. With V trimmed by 4 bases and J by 2 bases, 6 bases remained unmatched. CDR3 nucleotides: TGTGCCAGCAGCCGGAATAGCGGGAGGGACACAGATACGCAGTATTTT. Its protein is CASSRNSGRDTDTQYF.

V and J are TRBV18 and TRBJ2-7; possible D gene TRBD2, 6 bases. The germline gives CDR1 KGHSH, CDR2 LQKENI. The CDR3 spans 12 residues. Trimming removed 6 bases from V and 7 bases from J, with 13 bases in between. The CDR3: CASSSEGREQYF. DNA of the CDR3: TGTGCCAGCTCGTCGGAGGGACGGGAGCAGTACTTC.